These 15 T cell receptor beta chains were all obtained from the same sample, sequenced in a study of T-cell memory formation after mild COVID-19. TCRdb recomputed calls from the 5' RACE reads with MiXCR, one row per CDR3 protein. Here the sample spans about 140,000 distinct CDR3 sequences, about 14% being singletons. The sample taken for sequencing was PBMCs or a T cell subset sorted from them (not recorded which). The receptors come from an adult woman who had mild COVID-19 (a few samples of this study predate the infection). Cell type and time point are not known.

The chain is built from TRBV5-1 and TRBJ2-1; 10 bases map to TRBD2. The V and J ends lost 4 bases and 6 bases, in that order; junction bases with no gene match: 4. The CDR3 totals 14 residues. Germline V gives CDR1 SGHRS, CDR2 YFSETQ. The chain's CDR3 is CASSPGTSANEQFF. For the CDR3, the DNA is TGCGCCAGCAGCCCCGGGACTAGCGCCAATGAGCAGTTCTTC.

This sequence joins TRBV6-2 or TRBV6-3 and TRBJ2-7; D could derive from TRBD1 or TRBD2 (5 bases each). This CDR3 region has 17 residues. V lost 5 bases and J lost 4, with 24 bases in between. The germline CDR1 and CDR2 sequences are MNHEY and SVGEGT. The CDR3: CASSPLGEGPGDYEQYF. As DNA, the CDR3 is TGTGCCAGCAGTCCCTTAGGTGAGGGGCCAGGAGATTACGAGCAGTACTTC.

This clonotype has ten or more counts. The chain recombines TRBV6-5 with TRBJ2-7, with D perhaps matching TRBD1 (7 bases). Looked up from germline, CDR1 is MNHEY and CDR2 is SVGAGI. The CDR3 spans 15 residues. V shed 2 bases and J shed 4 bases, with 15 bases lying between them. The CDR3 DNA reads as TGTGCCAGCAGTTACGGCCCAGGGGGAGGATACGAGCAGTACTTC. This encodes CASSYGPGGGYEQYF.

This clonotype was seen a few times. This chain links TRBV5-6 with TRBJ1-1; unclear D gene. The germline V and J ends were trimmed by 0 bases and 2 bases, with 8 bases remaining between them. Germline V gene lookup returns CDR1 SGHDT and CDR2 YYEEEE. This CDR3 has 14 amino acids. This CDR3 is CASSLVAANTEAFF. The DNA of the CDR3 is TGTGCCAGCAGCTTGGTGGCAGCTAACACTGAAGCTTTCTTT.

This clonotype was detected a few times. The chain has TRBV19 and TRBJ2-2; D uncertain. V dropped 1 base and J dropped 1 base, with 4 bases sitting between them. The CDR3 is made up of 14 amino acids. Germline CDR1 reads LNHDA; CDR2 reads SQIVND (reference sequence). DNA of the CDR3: TGTGCCAGTAGTATAGTTTGGAACACCGGGGAGCTGTTTTTT. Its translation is CASSIVWNTGELFF.

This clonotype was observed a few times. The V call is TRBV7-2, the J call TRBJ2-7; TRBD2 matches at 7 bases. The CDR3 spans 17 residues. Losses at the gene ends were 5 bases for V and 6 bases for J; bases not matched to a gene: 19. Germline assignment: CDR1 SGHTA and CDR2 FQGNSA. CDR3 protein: CASSRPLGGSGGVEQYF. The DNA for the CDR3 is TGTGCCAGCAGCCGCCCGTTGGGAGGGAGCGGTGGGGTCGAGCAGTACTTC.

For the CDR3, the DNA is TGTGCCAGCAGTCTCAGGGGGCGGGGTGAAAAACTGTTTTTT. It specifies CASSLRGRGEKLFF. V usage is TRBV12-3 or TRBV12-4 and J usage is TRBJ1-4; 8 bases are shared with TRBD1. Unmatched junction bases numbered 6, after V lost 5 bases and J lost 7 bases. The CDR3 covers 14 residues.

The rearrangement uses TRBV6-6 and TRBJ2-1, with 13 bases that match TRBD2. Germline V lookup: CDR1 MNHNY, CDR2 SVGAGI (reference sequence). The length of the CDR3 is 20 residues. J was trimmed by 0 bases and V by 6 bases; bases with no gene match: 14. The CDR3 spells CASSRSAGTSGVSSYNEQFF. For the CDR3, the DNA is TGTGCCAGCAGCCGTAGTGCCGGGACTAGCGGGGTGAGCTCCTACAATGAGCAGTTCTTC.

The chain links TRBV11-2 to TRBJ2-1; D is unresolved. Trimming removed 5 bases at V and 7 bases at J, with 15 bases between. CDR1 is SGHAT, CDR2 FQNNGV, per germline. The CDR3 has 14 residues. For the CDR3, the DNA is TGTGCCAGCAGCCAAACGACGACGTTGAATGAGCAGTTCTTC. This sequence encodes CASSQTTTLNEQFF.

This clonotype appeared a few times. Here the CDR3 DNA reads TGTGCCAGCAGCCGGGGGGATATGGAGACCCAGTACTTC. It codes for CASSRGDMETQYF. The chain employs TRBV12-3 or TRBV12-4 and TRBJ2-5; TRBD2 matches at 7 bases. CDR3 length equals 13 residues. With 6 bases clipped from V and 5 bases from J, the junction kept 6 bases outside the gene matches.

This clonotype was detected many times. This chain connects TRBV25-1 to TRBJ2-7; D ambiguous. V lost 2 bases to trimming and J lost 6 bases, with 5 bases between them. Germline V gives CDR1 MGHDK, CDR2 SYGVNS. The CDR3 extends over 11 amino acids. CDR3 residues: CASSEGIEQYF. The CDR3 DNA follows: TGTGCCAGCAGTGAAGGGATCGAGCAGTACTTC.

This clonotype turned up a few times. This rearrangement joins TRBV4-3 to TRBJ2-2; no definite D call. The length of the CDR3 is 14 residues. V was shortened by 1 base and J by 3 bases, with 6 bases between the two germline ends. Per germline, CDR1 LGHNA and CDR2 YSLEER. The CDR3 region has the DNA TGCGCCAGCAGCCAAGGGTGGGACACCGGGGAGCTGTTTTTT. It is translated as CASSQGWDTGELFF.

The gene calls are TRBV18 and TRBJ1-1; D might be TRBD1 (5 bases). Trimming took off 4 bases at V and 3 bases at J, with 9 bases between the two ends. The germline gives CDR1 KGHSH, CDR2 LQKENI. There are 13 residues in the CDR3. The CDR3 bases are TGTGCCAGCTCACGTACAGGTTACACTGAAGCTTTCTTT. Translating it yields CASSRTGYTEAFF.

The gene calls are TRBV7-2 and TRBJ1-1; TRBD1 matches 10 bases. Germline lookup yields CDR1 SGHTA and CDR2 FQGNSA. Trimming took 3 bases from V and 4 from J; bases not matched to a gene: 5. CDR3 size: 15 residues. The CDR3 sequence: CASSLGDRGFTEAFF. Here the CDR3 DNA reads TGTGCCAGCAGCTTGGGGGACAGGGGATTCACTGAAGCTTTCTTT.

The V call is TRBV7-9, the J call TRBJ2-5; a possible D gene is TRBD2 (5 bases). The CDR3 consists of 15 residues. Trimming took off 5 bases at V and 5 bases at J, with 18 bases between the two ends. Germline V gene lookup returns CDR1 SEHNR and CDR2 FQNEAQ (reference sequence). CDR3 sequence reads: CASSTHGRTGETQYF. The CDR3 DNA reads TGTGCCAGCAGCACCCACGGACGGACGGGGGAGACCCAGTACTTC.